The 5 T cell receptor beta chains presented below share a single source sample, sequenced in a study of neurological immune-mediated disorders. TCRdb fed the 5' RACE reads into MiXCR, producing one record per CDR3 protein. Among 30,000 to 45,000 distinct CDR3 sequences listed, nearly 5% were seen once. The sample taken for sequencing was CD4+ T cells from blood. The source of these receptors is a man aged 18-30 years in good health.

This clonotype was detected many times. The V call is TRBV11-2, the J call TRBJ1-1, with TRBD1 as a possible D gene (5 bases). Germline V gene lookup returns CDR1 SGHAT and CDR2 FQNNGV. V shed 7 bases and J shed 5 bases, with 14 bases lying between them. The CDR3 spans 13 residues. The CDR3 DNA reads TGTGCCAGCAACATCTTTCGGGGGACTGAAGCTTTCTTT. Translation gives CASNIFRGTEAFF.

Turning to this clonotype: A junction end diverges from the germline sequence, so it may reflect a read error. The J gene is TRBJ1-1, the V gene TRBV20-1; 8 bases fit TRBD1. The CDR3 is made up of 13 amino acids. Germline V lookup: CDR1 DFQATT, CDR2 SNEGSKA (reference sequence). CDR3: CSAPVRGQTEALF. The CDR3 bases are TGCAGTGCCCCGGTCAGGGGGCAGACTGAAGCTTTATTT.

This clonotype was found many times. The DNA of the CDR3 is TGTGCCAGCAGCCCGGCCTTACGAGGGCCTTACTATGGCTACACCTTC. It is translated as CASSPALRGPYYGYTF. J is TRBJ1-2 and V is TRBV6-5; D remains ambiguous. V shed 6 bases and J shed 3 bases, with 20 bases lying between them. The length of the CDR3 is 16 residues. The V gene's germline CDR1 is MNHEY and CDR2 SVGAGI.

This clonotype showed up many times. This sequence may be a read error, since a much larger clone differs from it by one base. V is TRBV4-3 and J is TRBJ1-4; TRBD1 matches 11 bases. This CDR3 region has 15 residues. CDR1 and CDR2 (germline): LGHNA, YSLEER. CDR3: CASNQGDRGDEKLFF. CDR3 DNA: TGCGCCAGCAACCAAGGGGACAGGGGGGATGAAAAACTGTTTTTT.

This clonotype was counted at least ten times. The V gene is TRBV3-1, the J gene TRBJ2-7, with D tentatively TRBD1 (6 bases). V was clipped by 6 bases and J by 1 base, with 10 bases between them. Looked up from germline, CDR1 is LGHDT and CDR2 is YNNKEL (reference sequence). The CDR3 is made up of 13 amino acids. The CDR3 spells CASRRTESYEQYF. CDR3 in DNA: TGTGCCAGCAGGCGGACAGAGTCCTACGAGCAGTACTTC.